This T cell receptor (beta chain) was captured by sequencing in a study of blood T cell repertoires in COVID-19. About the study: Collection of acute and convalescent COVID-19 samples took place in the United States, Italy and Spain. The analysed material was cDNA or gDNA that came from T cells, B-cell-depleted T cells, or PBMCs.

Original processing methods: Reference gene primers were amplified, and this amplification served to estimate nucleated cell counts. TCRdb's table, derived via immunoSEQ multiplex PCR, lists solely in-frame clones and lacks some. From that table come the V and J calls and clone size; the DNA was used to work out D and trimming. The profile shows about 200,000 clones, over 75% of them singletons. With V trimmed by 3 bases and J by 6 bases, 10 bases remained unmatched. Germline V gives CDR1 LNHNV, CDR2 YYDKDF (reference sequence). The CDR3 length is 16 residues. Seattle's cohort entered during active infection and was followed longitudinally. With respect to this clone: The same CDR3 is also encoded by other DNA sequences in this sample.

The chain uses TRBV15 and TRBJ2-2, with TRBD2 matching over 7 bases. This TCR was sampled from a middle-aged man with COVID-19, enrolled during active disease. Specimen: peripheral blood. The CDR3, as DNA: TGTGCCACCAGCAGGTGGGGGGGGGAAGGACCCGGGGAGCTGTTTTTT. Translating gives CATSRWGGEGPGELFF.